These T cell receptor beta chains were read from a single sample in a study of cytomegalovirus exposure and HLA in healthy donors. The method was immunoSEQ multiplex PCR; TCRdb's version includes in-frame clones alone and lacks a portion of them. Of roughly 140,000 clones listed, 70% to 90% are singletons. Source material: PBMCs. The receptors were gathered from a woman between 18 and 29 years old in good health and CMV-seronegative. Both conserved end residues are part of each CDR3. The D gene is left open where the match is weak. Not every row has a clone size; where given, it reads once, few, many or a size class.

clone_size: -; v_call: TRBV9; d_call: -; j_call: TRBJ2-7; cdr3_aa: CASSVVGDRISEQYF; cdr3_nt: TGTGCCAGCAGCGTAGTAGGGGATAGGATATCCGAGCAGTACTTC
clone_size: -; v_call: TRBV5-1; d_call: TRBD2; j_call: TRBJ2-7; cdr3_aa: CASSSGTGTSGPGEQYF; cdr3_nt: TGCGCCAGCAGCTCCGGCACCGGGACTAGCGGCCCGGGCGAGCAGTACTTC
clone_size: -; v_call: TRBV19; d_call: -; j_call: TRBJ1-5; cdr3_aa: CASTGGSDYSNQPQHF; cdr3_nt: TGTGCCAGTACCGGAGGGTCCGACTATAGCAATCAGCCCCAGCATTTT
clone_size: once; v_call: TRBV28; d_call: TRBD1; j_call: TRBJ2-7; cdr3_aa: CASSDSGQIYEQYF; cdr3_nt: TGTGCCAGCAGTGACTCGGGACAGATCTACGAGCAGTACTTC
clone_size: -; v_call: TRBV5-4; d_call: -; j_call: TRBJ1-3; cdr3_aa: CASSLDGGNAGNTIYF; cdr3_nt: TGTGCCAGCAGCTTGGATGGAGGGAATGCTGGAAACACCATATATTTT
clone_size: -; v_call: TRBV4-1; d_call: TRBD1; j_call: TRBJ2-2; cdr3_aa: CASSHLIGQGLTGELFF; cdr3_nt: TGCGCCAGCAGCCACCTCATCGGACAGGGGCTCACCGGGGAGCTGTTTTTT
clone_size: -; v_call: TRBV5-1; d_call: TRBD2; j_call: TRBJ2-1; cdr3_aa: CASSWKRDSFNEQFF; cdr3_nt: TGCGCCAGCAGCTGGAAGCGGGACTCCTTCAATGAGCAGTTCTTC
clone_size: -; v_call: TRBV18; d_call: -; j_call: TRBJ2-7; cdr3_aa: CASSPRPGDSEQYF; cdr3_nt: TGTGCCAGCTCACCACGTCCAGGGGATAGCGAGCAGTACTTC
clone_size: -; v_call: TRBV11-2; d_call: -; j_call: TRBJ2-7; cdr3_aa: CASSLDRSYEQYF; cdr3_nt: TGTGCCAGCAGCTTAGATCGCTCCTACGAGCAGTACTTC
clone_size: -; v_call: TRBV28; d_call: -; j_call: TRBJ2-7; cdr3_aa: CASSLGGYEQYF; cdr3_nt: TGTGCCAGCAGTTTGGGGGGATACGAGCAGTACTTC
clone_size: -; v_call: TRBV6-5; d_call: -; j_call: TRBJ1-2; cdr3_aa: CASSAGGGSDGYTF; cdr3_nt: TGTGCCAGCAGTGCCGGGGGGGGATCGGATGGCTACACCTTC
clone_size: -; v_call: TRBV5-5; d_call: -; j_call: TRBJ1-4; cdr3_aa: CASSLEALREKLFF; cdr3_nt: TGTGCCAGCAGCTTGGAGGCCCTGCGGGAAAAACTGTTTTTT
clone_size: -; v_call: TRBV21-1; d_call: -; j_call: TRBJ2-2; cdr3_aa: CASSIDPGECTGELFF; cdr3_nt: TGTGCCAGCAGCATTGATCCGGGGGAGTGCACCGGGGAGCTGTTTTTT
clone_size: -; v_call: TRBV29-1; d_call: -; j_call: TRBJ2-3; cdr3_aa: CSVEGRVITDTQYF; cdr3_nt: TGCAGCGTTGAAGGCAGGGTGATCACAGATACGCAGTATTTT
clone_size: -; v_call: TRBV15; d_call: -; j_call: TRBJ2-1; cdr3_aa: CATSPRGPSSYNEQFF; cdr3_nt: TGTGCCACCAGCCCCAGGGGTCCTAGCTCCTACAATGAGCAGTTCTTC
clone_size: -; v_call: TRBV27; d_call: TRBD1; j_call: TRBJ2-1; cdr3_aa: CASSFFGTGEQFF; cdr3_nt: TGTGCCAGCAGTTTCTTCGGGACAGGCGAGCAGTTCTTC
clone_size: -; v_call: TRBV5-1; d_call: -; j_call: TRBJ2-3; cdr3_aa: CASRGALATADTQYF; cdr3_nt: TGCGCCAGCAGGGGGGCACTAGCGACGGCAGATACGCAGTATTTT
clone_size: -; v_call: TRBV7-3; d_call: TRBD2; j_call: TRBJ2-7; cdr3_aa: CASSLTSDHEQYF; cdr3_nt: TGTGCCAGCAGCCTGACTAGCGACCACGAGCAGTACTTC
clone_size: -; v_call: TRBV2; d_call: TRBD1; j_call: TRBJ1-2; cdr3_aa: CASTPGTGQDYGYTF; cdr3_nt: TGTGCCAGCACCCCCGGGACAGGGCAAGACTATGGCTACACCTTC
clone_size: -; v_call: TRBV15; d_call: TRBD2; j_call: TRBJ2-1; cdr3_aa: CATGRDGAGGPVSYNEQFF; cdr3_nt: TGTGCCACCGGCAGAGATGGGGCGGGAGGGCCCGTCTCCTACAATGAGCAGTTCTTC
clone_size: -; v_call: TRBV28; d_call: TRBD2; j_call: TRBJ2-2; cdr3_aa: CASTRGGVSLAAVGNTGELFF; cdr3_nt: TGTGCCAGCACCCGAGGAGGTGTCAGCCTAGCGGCGGTGGGTAACACCGGGGAGCTGTTTTTT
clone_size: -; v_call: TRBV29-1; d_call: TRBD2; j_call: TRBJ2-7; cdr3_aa: CSFRTSGRSAGEQYF; cdr3_nt: TGCAGCTTCCGGACTAGCGGGAGGTCCGCGGGCGAGCAGTACTTC
clone_size: -; v_call: TRBV7-9; d_call: TRBD2; j_call: TRBJ2-5; cdr3_aa: CASSLLLAGSGETQYF; cdr3_nt: TGTGCTAGCAGCTTACTCCTAGCGGGGTCAGGAGAGACCCAGTACTTC
clone_size: few; v_call: TRBV7-9; d_call: -; j_call: TRBJ2-3; cdr3_aa: CASTRTGKVSDTQYF; cdr3_nt: TGTGCCAGCACCCGTACAGGGAAAGTTTCAGATACGCAGTATTTT
clone_size: -; v_call: TRBV4-2; d_call: -; j_call: TRBJ2-1; cdr3_aa: CASSQDWSDRSNEQFF; cdr3_nt: TGTGCCAGCAGCCAAGATTGGTCTGACCGGAGCAATGAGCAGTTCTTC
clone_size: -; v_call: TRBV27; d_call: -; j_call: TRBJ1-6; cdr3_aa: CASSLDRKSSYNSPLHF; cdr3_nt: TGTGCCAGCAGTTTAGACAGGAAGAGCTCCTATAATTCACCCCTCCACTTT
clone_size: -; v_call: TRBV4-3; d_call: -; j_call: TRBJ2-5; cdr3_aa: CASSQDLAETQYF; cdr3_nt: TGCGCCAGCAGCCAAGATCTTGCGGAGACCCAGTACTTC
clone_size: -; v_call: TRBV27; d_call: -; j_call: TRBJ1-2; cdr3_aa: CASSLSGGRVGGYTF; cdr3_nt: TGTGCCAGCAGTTTATCGGGTGGCAGGGTGGGAGGCTACACCTTC
clone_size: -; v_call: TRBV15; d_call: TRBD2; j_call: TRBJ2-3; cdr3_aa: CATSPGTSSTDTQYF; cdr3_nt: TGTGCCACCAGCCCCGGGACTAGTAGCACAGATACGCAGTATTTT
clone_size: -; v_call: TRBV21-1; d_call: -; j_call: TRBJ2-7; cdr3_aa: CASSKVIGEREQYF; cdr3_nt: TGTGCCAGCAGCAAGGTTATCGGGGAGCGAGAGCAGTACTTC
clone_size: -; v_call: TRBV5-1; d_call: -; j_call: TRBJ2-7; cdr3_aa: CASCSLGFGEEQYF; cdr3_nt: TGCGCCAGCTGCTCGTTGGGCTTCGGTGAGGAGCAGTACTTC
clone_size: few; v_call: TRBV5-1; d_call: -; j_call: TRBJ2-6; cdr3_aa: CASSGGGQGATGANVLTF; cdr3_nt: TGCGCCAGCAGCGGGGGGGGCCAGGGGGCTACTGGGGCCAACGTCCTGACTTTC
clone_size: once; v_call: TRBV7-2; d_call: -; j_call: TRBJ2-7; cdr3_aa: CASSLAAYEQYF; cdr3_nt: TGTGCCAGCAGCTTAGCAGCTTACGAGCAGTACTTC
clone_size: -; v_call: TRBV6-4; d_call: TRBD2; j_call: TRBJ2-7; cdr3_aa: CASSDSIRTSGSPYEQYF; cdr3_nt: TGTGCCAGCAGTGACTCGATTCGGACCAGCGGGAGCCCCTACGAGCAGTACTTC
clone_size: -; v_call: TRBV5-4; d_call: -; j_call: TRBJ2-5; cdr3_aa: CASSGQGQETQYF; cdr3_nt: TGTGCCAGCTCCGGGCAGGGCCAAGAGACCCAGTACTTC
clone_size: -; v_call: TRBV28; d_call: TRBD2; j_call: TRBJ2-7; cdr3_aa: CASIPGLAANEQYF; cdr3_nt: TGTGCCAGCATCCCGGGGCTAGCGGCCAACGAGCAGTACTTC
clone_size: -; v_call: TRBV28; d_call: -; j_call: TRBJ1-2; cdr3_aa: CASSDRNGLGYTF; cdr3_nt: TGTGCCAGCAGCGACAGGAATGGATTGGGCTACACCTTC
clone_size: -; v_call: TRBV5-4; d_call: TRBD2; j_call: TRBJ2-7; cdr3_aa: CASSSRAGGGNYEQYF; cdr3_nt: TGTGCCAGCAGCTCCCGGGCGGGGGGGGGAAACTACGAGCAGTACTTC
clone_size: -; v_call: TRBV4-1; d_call: -; j_call: TRBJ1-6; cdr3_aa: CASSLGAGERYSPLHF; cdr3_nt: TGCGCCAGCAGCCTGGGCGCCGGGGAGAGGTATTCACCCCTCCACTTT
clone_size: -; v_call: TRBV28; d_call: -; j_call: TRBJ2-1; cdr3_aa: CASSFSDGKYNEQFF; cdr3_nt: TGTGCCAGCAGTTTCAGCGACGGGAAGTACAATGAGCAGTTCTTC
clone_size: -; v_call: TRBV5-1; d_call: TRBD1; j_call: TRBJ2-1; cdr3_aa: CARGTGTKKPNEQFF; cdr3_nt: TGCGCCAGAGGGACAGGGACAAAGAAGCCCAATGAGCAGTTCTTC
clone_size: few; v_call: TRBV7-2; d_call: -; j_call: TRBJ2-7; cdr3_aa: CASSSLSSYEQYF; cdr3_nt: TGTGCCAGCAGCTCCCTGAGCTCCTACGAGCAGTACTTC
clone_size: -; v_call: TRBV19; d_call: TRBD1; j_call: TRBJ1-5; cdr3_aa: CASSDLRTGDYQPQHF; cdr3_nt: TGTGCCAGTAGTGACTTACGGACAGGGGACTATCAGCCCCAGCATTTT
clone_size: -; v_call: TRBV10-3; d_call: TRBD2; j_call: TRBJ2-5; cdr3_aa: CAISESERGGETQYF; cdr3_nt: TGTGCCATCAGTGAGTCTGAGCGGGGAGGGGAGACCCAGTACTTC
clone_size: -; v_call: TRBV7-2; d_call: -; j_call: TRBJ2-7; cdr3_aa: CASSLSMVREQYF; cdr3_nt: TGTGCCAGCAGCCTCTCGATGGTGCGGGAGCAGTACTTC
clone_size: -; v_call: TRBV6-5; d_call: -; j_call: TRBJ1-1; cdr3_aa: CASTPAGTCEAFF; cdr3_nt: TGTGCCAGCACCCCGGCAGGCACATGTGAAGCTTTCTTT
clone_size: -; v_call: TRBV18; d_call: -; j_call: TRBJ2-7; cdr3_aa: CASSPGLADEQYF; cdr3_nt: TGTGCCAGCTCCCCTGGACTGGCGGACGAGCAGTACTTC
clone_size: -; v_call: TRBV4-2; d_call: TRBD2; j_call: TRBJ2-7; cdr3_aa: CASSQAAREAQYF; cdr3_nt: TGTGCCAGCAGCCAAGCAGCCCGGGAGGCGCAGTACTTC
clone_size: once; v_call: TRBV28; d_call: -; j_call: TRBJ1-2; cdr3_aa: CASSSLKEMARLYGYTF; cdr3_nt: TGTGCCAGCAGTTCCCTGAAGGAAATGGCAAGACTCTATGGCTACACCTTC
clone_size: -; v_call: TRBV25-1; d_call: TRBD1; j_call: TRBJ1-6; cdr3_aa: CASSDSRQGISPLHF; cdr3_nt: TGTGCCAGCAGTGATTCCCGACAGGGAATTTCACCCCTCCACTTT